Sequencing of this T cell receptor (beta chain) was carried out in a study of regulatory T cells in long-lasting Graves disease. In this sample, this clonotype turned up many times. Specified time point: newly diagnosed GD, antithyroid drugs for less than 3 months. PBMC-derived RNA was used for the TCR library. Diagnosis followed American Thyroid Association guidelines for Graves' disease. Around 8.2 milliliters of peripheral blood were drawn into EDTA tubes. Germline V gene lookup returns CDR1 KGHDR and CDR2 SFDVKD. This CDR3 contains 16 residues. V trimming: 1 base; J trimming: 5 bases; junction bases outside the gene matches: 5. Libraries of TCR beta came from iRepertoire HTBI primers plus Arm-PCR of CDR3 regions. TCRdb itself ran the multiplex PCR reads through MiXCR, one entry per CDR3 protein. The sample has some 200,000 distinct CDR3 sequences; less than 20% are singletons. The same data also contributed to another study, on T cells in Graves' hyperthyroidism and ophthalmopathy. That report notes: TCR CDR3 underwent first-round RT-PCR with the HTBI primer set. Patients with ophthalmopathy were separated from those with stable hyperthyroidism by a 13 V-J model.

The rearrangement joins TRBV24-1 to TRBJ2-3, with TRBD1 matching over 10 bases. This material consisted of peripheral blood mononuclear cells (PBMCs), taken at new diagnosis, from a patient treated with antithyroid drugs. The receptor was derived from a woman aged 30 to 39 with Graves disease. The CDR3 DNA reads TGTGCCACCAGTGATTTAGGGACAGGGGATGGAGATACGCAGTATTTT. This gives the protein CATSDLGTGDGDTQYF.